A selection of T cell receptor beta chains follows, all from one sample in a study of radiation and T cells in renal cell carcinoma. The method was immunoSEQ multiplex PCR; TCRdb's version includes in-frame clones alone and lacks a portion of them. The repertoire holds roughly 120,000 clones, with approximately 80% as singletons. The material was blood, obtained from a patient whose treatment included radiotherapy and nephrectomy. The receptors were gathered from a woman aged 60 to 75 with renal cell carcinoma. The CDR3 runs from the conserved cysteine through the conserved F or W. Each record gives: clone size, V gene, J gene, D gene, CDR3 DNA, CDR3 protein. D genes are given only for firm matches. Clone size, where shown, is once, few, many, or a class for clones that have expanded.

>-|TRBV6-5|TRBJ2-3|TRBD2
TGTGCCAGCAGTCGACTAGCGGGAGGCACAGATACGCAGTATTTT
CASSRLAGGTDTQYF
>few|TRBV4-1|TRBJ1-1|-
TGCGCCAGCAGCCCCCCTTTGCTCCCGGGGACTGAAGCTTTCTTT
CASSPPLLPGTEAFF
>-|TRBV6-1|TRBJ2-5|-
TGTGCCAGCAGTGAATTCGGGGGGCTGCAAGAGACCCAGTACTTC
CASSEFGGLQETQYF
>-|TRBV5-6|TRBJ1-2|-
TGTGCCAGCACCCCGGGACGGTGGACCCTAGGCTACACCTTC
CASTPGRWTLGYTF
>-|TRBV6-5|TRBJ2-2|-
TGTGCCAGCAGTTTTTCTGGGGGAGGTGACACCGGGGAGCTGTTTTTT
CASSFSGGGDTGELFF
>-|TRBV19|TRBJ1-2|-
TGTGCCAGTAGTATCCCGGGGCTGTGGGGCTACACCTTC
CASSIPGLWGYTF
>-|TRBV28|TRBJ2-7|TRBD2
TGTGCCAGCAGCTCGGGGGGGTATGGTTCCTACGAGCAGTACTTC
CASSSGGYGSYEQYF
>-|TRBV7-9|TRBJ2-5|TRBD2
TGTGCCAGCTCGAGGGGCGGGGGGCTCCAAGAGACCCAGTACTTC
CASSRGGGLQETQYF
>-|TRBV7-8|TRBJ1-5|-
TGTGCCAGCAGCGGGTGGGGACTCGTAAATAGCAATCAGCCCCAGCATTTT
CASSGWGLVNSNQPQHF
>few|TRBV25-1|TRBJ1-1|-
TGTGCCAGCAGAGGCCGGGACGTCTCTGAAGCTTTCTTT
CASRGRDVSEAFF
>-|TRBV6-1|TRBJ1-4|TRBD1
TGTGCCAGCAGATCAGGGGGCGCGAGTGAAAAACTGTTTTTT
CASRSGGASEKLFF
>-|TRBV18|TRBJ1-1|-
TGTGCCAGCTCACCCAGATCGGGGGACACTGAAGCTTTCTTT
CASSPRSGDTEAFF
>-|TRBV6-5|TRBJ1-1|-
TGTGCCAGCAGTGACTTAGGAGGGGCTTTCTTT
CASSDLGGAFF
>-|TRBV7-2|TRBJ1-6|-
TGTGCCAGCAGCGGGACCTCAGGGACGCGCAATTCACCCCTCCACTTT
CASSGTSGTRNSPLHF
>few|TRBV7-3|TRBJ2-3|TRBD2
TGTGCCAGCAGCCAGACCGTGGTAGCGGGAGGGAACACAGATACGCAGTATTTT
CASSQTVVAGGNTDTQYF
>-|TRBV10-3|TRBJ1-5|-
TGTGCCATCAGTGGGGGGGACGTCGGTCAGCCCCAGCATTTT
CAISGGDVGQPQHF
>-|TRBV6-6|TRBJ2-2|TRBD1
TGTGCCAGCAGTTGGACAGGGGGGAACACCGGGGAGCTGTTTTTT
CASSWTGGNTGELFF
>-|TRBV27|TRBJ1-1|-
TGTGCCAGCAGTTTAAAGGTGAACACTGAAGCTTTCTTT
CASSLKVNTEAFF
>-|TRBV30|TRBJ2-5|-
TGTGCCTCTGGGGACCACCAAGAGACCCAGTACTTC
CASGDHQETQYF
>-|TRBV7-8|TRBJ1-1|-
TGTGCCAGCAGCTCGGGCAGGACAGTGCTGATGAACACTGAAGCTTTCTTT
CASSSGRTVLMNTEAFF
>-|TRBV6-1|TRBJ2-3|-
TGTGCCAGCAGTGAAGGCAGGGGCGACACAGATACGCAGTATTTT
CASSEGRGDTDTQYF
>once|TRBV2|TRBJ2-5|TRBD1
TGTGCCAGCAGGCAGGGGGAAGAGACCCAGTACTTC
CASRQGEETQYF
>-|TRBV4-1|TRBJ2-5|-
TGCGCCAGCAGCCAAGGAGGGCTCCAAGAGACCCAGTACTTC
CASSQGGLQETQYF
>-|TRBV6-1|TRBJ2-1|TRBD1
TGTGCCAGCAGTGAAGTTGGGGCAGGGGGACTCTTC
CASSEVGAGGLF
>-|TRBV9|TRBJ1-1|-
TGTGCCAGCAGCGTAGCTACAGGGTTGATGAACACTGAAGCTTTCTTT
CASSVATGLMNTEAFF
>-|TRBV19|TRBJ1-5|TRBD1
TGTGCCAGTACGCCCAGGGCAGGGGGTTGGCAGCCCCAGCATTTT
CASTPRAGGWQPQHF
>-|TRBV6-5|TRBJ1-1|-
TGTGCCAGCAGTTTTGGGGCCGTACGCACTGAGGCTTTCTTT
CASSFGAVRTEAFF
>-|TRBV19|TRBJ1-2|TRBD1
TGTGCCAGTAGGCCGGGAAGAGACAGGGACAGGGGGGGCTATGGCTACACCTTC
CASRPGRDRDRGGYGYTF
>-|TRBV7-9|TRBJ1-1|-
TGTGCCAGCAGCTTAACAGGGATGAACACTGAAGCTTTCTTT
CASSLTGMNTEAFF
>-|TRBV20-1|TRBJ1-2|-
TGCAGTGCTCCCGAGGTCTATGGCTACACCTTC
CSAPEVYGYTF
>-|TRBV6-5|TRBJ2-7|TRBD2
TGTGCCAGCAGACCCCCGGGACTAGCGTCCTACGAGCAGTACTTC
CASRPPGLASYEQYF
>-|TRBV7-9|TRBJ1-2|-
TGTGCCAGCAGACCCGGGAGTGGCTATGGCTACACCTTC
CASRPGSGYGYTF
>few|TRBV6-6|TRBJ1-2|-
TGTGCCAGCAGCCCCTCTGGGGGGAATGGCTACACCTTC
CASSPSGGNGYTF
>-|TRBV7-6|TRBJ2-5|TRBD1
TGTGCCAGCAGCCTAACGACAGGGGGCGAGGAGACCCAGTACTTC
CASSLTTGGEETQYF
>-|TRBV28|TRBJ2-4|TRBD1
TGTGCCAGCAGTTTAGTGAGACAGGGGGCGGCCAAAAACATTCAGTACTTC
CASSLVRQGAAKNIQYF
>-|TRBV19|TRBJ1-1|-
TGTGCCAGTAGTACACAGGTTAACACTGAAGCTTTCTTT
CASSTQVNTEAFF